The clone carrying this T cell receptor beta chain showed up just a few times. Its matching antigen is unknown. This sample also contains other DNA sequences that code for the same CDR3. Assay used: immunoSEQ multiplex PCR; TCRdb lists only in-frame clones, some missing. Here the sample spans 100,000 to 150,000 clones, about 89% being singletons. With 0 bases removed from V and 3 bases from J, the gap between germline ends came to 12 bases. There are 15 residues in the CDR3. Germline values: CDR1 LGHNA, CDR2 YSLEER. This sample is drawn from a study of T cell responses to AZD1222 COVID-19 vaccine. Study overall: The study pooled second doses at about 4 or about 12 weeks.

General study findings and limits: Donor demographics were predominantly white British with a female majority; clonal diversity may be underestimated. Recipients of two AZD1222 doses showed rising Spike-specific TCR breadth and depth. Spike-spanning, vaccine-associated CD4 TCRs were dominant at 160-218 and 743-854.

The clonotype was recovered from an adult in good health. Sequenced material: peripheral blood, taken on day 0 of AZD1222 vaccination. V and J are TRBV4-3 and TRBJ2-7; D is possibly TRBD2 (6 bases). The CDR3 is CASSQDRGGIYEQYF. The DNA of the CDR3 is TGCGCCAGCAGCCAAGATCGGGGCGGGATCTACGAGCAGTACTTC.